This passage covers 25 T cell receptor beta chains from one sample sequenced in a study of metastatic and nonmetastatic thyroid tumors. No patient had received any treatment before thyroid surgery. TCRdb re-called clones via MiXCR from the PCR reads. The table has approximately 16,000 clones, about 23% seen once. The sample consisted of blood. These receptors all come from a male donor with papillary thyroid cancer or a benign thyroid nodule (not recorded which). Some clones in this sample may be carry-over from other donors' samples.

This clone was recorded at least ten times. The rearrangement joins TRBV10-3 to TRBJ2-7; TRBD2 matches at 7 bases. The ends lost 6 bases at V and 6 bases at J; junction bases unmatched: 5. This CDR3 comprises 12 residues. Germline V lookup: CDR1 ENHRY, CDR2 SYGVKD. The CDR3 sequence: CAISGPGGEQYF. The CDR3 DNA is TGTGCCATCAGCGGGCCGGGGGGCGAGCAGTACTTC.

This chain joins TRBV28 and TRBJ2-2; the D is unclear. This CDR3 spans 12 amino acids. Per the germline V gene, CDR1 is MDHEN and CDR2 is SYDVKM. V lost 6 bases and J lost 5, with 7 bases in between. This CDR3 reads CASSLSTGELFF. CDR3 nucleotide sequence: TGTGCCAGCAGCTTAAGTACCGGGGAGCTGTTTTTT. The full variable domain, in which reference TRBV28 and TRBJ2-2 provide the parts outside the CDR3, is DVKVTQSSRYLVKRTGEKVFLECVQDMDHENMFWYRQDPGLGLRLIYFSYDVKMKEKGDIPEGYSVSREKKERFSLILESASTNQTSMYLCASSLSTGELFFGEGSRLTVL.

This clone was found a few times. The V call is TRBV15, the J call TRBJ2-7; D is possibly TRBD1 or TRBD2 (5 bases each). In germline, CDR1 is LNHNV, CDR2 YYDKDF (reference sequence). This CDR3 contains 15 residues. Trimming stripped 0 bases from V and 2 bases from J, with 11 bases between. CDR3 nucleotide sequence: TGTGCCACCAGCAGAGATTTGTCGGGACCCTACGAGCAGTACTTC. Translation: CATSRDLSGPYEQYF. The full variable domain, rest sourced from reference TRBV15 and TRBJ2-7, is DAMVIQNPRYQVTQFGKPVTLSCSQTLNHNVMYWYQQKSSQAPKLLFHYYDKDFNNEADTPDNFQSRRPNTSFCFLDIRSPGLGDTAMYLCATSRDLSGPYEQYFGPGTRLTVT.

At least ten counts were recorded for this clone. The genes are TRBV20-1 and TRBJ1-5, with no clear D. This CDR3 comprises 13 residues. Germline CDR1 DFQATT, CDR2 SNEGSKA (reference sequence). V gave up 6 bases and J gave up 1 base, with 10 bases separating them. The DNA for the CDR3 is TGCAGTGCCATCACAGAGAGCAATCAGCCCCAGCATTTT. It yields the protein CSAITESNQPQHF.

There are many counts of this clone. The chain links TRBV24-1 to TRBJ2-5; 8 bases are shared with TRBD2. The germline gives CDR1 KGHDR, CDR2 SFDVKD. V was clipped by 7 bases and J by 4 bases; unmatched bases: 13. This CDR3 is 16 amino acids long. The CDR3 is CATSRPGGAFGETQYF. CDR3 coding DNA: TGTGCCACCAGCAGACCCGGGGGGGCCTTTGGAGAGACCCAGTACTTC.

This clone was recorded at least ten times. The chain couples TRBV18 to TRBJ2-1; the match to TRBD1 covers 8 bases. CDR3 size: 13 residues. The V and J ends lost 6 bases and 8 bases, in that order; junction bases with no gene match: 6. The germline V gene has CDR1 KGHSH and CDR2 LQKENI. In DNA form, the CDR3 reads TGTGCCAGCTCGTCAGGGGGCTCCGATGAGCAGTTCTTC. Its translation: CASSSGGSDEQFF.

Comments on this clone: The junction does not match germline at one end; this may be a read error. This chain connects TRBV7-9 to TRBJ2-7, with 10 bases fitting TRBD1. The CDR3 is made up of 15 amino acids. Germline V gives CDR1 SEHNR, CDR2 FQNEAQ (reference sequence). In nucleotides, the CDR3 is TGTGCCAACAGCTGGGGGACAGGGGTGTCCTACGAGCAGTACTTC. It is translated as CANSWGTGVSYEQYF.

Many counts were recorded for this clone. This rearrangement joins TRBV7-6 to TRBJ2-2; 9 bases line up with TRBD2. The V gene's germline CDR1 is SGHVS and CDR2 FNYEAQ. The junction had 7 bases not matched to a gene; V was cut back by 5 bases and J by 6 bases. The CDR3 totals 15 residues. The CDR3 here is CASSLGTSMPGELFF. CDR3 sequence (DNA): TGTGCCAGCAGCCTCGGGACTAGCATGCCCGGGGAGCTGTTTTTT.

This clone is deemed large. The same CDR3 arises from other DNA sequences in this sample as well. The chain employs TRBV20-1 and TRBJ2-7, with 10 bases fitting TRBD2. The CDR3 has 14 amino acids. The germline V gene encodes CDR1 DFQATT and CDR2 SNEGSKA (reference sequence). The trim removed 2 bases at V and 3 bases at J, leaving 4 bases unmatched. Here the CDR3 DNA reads TGCAGTGCTAGAACCGGGACTAGCGACTACGAGCAGTACTTC. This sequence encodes CSARTGTSDYEQYF.

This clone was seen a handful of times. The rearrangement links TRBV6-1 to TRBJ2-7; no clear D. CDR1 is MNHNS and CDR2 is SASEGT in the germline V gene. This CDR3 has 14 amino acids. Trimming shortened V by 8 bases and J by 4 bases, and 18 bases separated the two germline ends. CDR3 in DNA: TGTGCCAGCTGGAGTATCGCGTCGAGTTACGAGCAGTACTTC. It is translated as CASWSIASSYEQYF.

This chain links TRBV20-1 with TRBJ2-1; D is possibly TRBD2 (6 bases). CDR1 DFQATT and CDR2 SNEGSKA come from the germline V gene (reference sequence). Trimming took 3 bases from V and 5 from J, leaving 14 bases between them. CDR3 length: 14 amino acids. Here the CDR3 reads CSAREGRGNNEQFF. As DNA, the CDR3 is TGCAGTGCTAGGGAGGGGAGAGGGAACAATGAGCAGTTCTTC.

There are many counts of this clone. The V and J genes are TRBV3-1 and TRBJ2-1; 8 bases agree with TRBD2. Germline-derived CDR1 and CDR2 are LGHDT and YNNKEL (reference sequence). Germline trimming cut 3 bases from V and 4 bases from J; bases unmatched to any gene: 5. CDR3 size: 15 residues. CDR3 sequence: CASSHRAGGYNEQFF. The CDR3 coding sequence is TGTGCCAGCAGCCACCGGGCGGGAGGTTACAATGAGCAGTTCTTC.

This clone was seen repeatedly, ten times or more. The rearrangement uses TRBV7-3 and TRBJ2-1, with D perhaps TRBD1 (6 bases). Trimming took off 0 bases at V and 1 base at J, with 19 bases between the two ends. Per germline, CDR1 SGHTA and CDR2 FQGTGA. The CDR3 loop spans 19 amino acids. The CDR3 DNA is TGTGCCAGCAGCTTAACCCAACCGGGACACCCTAAATCCTACAATGAGCAGTTCTTC. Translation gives CASSLTQPGHPKSYNEQFF. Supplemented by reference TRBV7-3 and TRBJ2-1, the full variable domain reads GAGVSQTPSNKVTEKGKYVELRCDPISGHTALYWYRQSLGQGPEFLIYFQGTGAADDSGLPNDRFFAVRPEGSVSTLKIQRTERGDSAVYLCASSLTQPGHPKSYNEQFFGPGTRLTVL.

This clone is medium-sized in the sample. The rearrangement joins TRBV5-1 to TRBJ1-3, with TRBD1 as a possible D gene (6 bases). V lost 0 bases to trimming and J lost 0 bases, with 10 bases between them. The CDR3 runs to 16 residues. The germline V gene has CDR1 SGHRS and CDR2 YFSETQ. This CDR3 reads CASSLVGTSSGNTIYF. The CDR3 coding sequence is TGCGCCAGCAGCTTGGTCGGGACAAGCTCTGGAAACACCATATATTTT.

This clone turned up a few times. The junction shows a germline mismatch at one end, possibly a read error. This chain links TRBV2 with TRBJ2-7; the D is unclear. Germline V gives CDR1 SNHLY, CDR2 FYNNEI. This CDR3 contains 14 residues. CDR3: CASTETSSFLEHYF. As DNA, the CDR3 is TGTGCCAGCACGGAGACGTCATCTTTCCTCGAGCATTACTTC.

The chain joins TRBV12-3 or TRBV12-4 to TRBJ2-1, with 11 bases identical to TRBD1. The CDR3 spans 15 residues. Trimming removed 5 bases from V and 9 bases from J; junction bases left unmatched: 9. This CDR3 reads CASSISRTGGIEQFF. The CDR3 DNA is TGTGCCAGCAGTATCTCACGGACAGGGGGCATTGAGCAGTTCTTC.

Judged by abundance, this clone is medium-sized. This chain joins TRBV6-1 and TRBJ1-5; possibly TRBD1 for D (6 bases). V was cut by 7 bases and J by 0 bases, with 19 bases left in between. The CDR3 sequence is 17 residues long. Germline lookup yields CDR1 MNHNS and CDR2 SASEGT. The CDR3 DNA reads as TGTGCCAGCACCAAAGGACAGTTACCGATTAGCAATCAGCCCCAGCATTTT. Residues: CASTKGQLPISNQPQHF.

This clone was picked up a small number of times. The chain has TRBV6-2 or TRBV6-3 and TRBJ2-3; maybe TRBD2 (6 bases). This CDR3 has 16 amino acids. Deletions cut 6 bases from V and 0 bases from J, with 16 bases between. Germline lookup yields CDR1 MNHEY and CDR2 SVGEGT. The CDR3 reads CASSPRRGPSTDTQYF. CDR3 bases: TGTGCCAGCAGCCCCCGGAGGGGACCTAGCACAGATACGCAGTATTTT.

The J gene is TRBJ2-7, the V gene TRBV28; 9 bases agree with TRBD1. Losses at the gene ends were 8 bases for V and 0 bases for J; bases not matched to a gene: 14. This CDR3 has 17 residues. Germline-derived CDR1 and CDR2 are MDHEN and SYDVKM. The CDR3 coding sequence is TGTGCCAGCGTACCCTCAAGCGGGACAGGGAGCTCCTACGAGCAGTACTTC. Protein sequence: CASVPSSGTGSSYEQYF.

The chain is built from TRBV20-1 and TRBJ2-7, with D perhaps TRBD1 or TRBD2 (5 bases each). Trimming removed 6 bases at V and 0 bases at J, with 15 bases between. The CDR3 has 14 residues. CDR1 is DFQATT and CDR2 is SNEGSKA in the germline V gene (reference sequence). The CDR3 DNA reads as TGCAGTGCGCACCGGGACGGAAGCTCCTACGAGCAGTACTTC. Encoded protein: CSAHRDGSSYEQYF.

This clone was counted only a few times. CDR3 coding DNA: TGTGCCAGCAGTGCCCTGTCGGGAGGTGCCTACAATGAGCAGTTCTTC. Translation: CASSALSGGAYNEQFF. V is TRBV6-4 and J is TRBJ2-1, with 7 nucleotides matching TRBD2. The V gene's germline CDR1 is MRHNA and CDR2 SNTAGT. The CDR3 length is 16 residues. The V and J ends lost 4 bases and 2 bases, in that order; junction bases with no gene match: 8.

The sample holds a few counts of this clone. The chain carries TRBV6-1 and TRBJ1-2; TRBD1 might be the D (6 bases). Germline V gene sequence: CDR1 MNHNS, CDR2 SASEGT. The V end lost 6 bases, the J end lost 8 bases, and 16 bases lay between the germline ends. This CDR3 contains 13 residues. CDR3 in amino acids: CASSVGTGKGYTF. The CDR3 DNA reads TGTGCCAGCAGCGTAGGTACAGGGAAAGGCTACACCTTC.

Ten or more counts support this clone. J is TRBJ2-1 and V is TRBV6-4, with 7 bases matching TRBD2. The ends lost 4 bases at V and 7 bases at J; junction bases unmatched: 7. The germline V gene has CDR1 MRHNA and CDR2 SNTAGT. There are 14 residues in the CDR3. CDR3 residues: CASSAKGGQNEQFF. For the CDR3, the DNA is TGTGCCAGCAGTGCGAAGGGAGGGCAAAATGAGCAGTTCTTC.

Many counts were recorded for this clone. DNA of the CDR3: TGTGCCAGCAGTTACTCTCCCGTACTAGCGGGGGGTGGTTACAATGAGCAGTTCTTC. This sequence encodes CASSYSPVLAGGGYNEQFF. The chain employs TRBV6-6 and TRBJ2-1; 12 positions match TRBD2. There are 19 residues in the CDR3. V was clipped by 0 bases and J by 4 bases; unmatched bases: 10. Per the germline V gene, CDR1 is MNHNY and CDR2 is SVGAGI (reference sequence).

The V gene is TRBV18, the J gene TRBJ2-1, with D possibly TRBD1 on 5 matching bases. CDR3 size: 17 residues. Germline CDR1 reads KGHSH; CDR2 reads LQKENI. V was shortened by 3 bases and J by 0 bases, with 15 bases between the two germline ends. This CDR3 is CASSPIDSPSSYNEQFF. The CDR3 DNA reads TGTGCCAGCTCACCTATAGACAGCCCGAGCTCCTACAATGAGCAGTTCTTC.